This T cell receptor beta chain was retrieved from a study of blood T cell repertoires in COVID-19. TCRdb keeps only in-frame clones here, not all; method: immunoSEQ multiplex PCR. The sample carries 200,000 to 300,000 clones, around 87% recorded once. This clone was detected only once. A Seattle source enrolled patients during active infection and followed them longitudinally. CDR1 and CDR2 (germline): GTSNPN, SVGIG (reference sequence). CDR3 length: 13 amino acids. Trimming took 1 base from V and 5 from J, leaving 12 bases between them. The TCR comes from a woman in her sixties or seventies with COVID-19, enrolled during active disease. J is TRBJ2-7 and V is TRBV30; D is uncertain. The sample comprised peripheral blood. The CDR3 nucleotides are TGTGCCTGGAGTGACAGCTACTTCGACGAGCAGTACTTC. This gives the protein CAWSDSYFDEQYF.